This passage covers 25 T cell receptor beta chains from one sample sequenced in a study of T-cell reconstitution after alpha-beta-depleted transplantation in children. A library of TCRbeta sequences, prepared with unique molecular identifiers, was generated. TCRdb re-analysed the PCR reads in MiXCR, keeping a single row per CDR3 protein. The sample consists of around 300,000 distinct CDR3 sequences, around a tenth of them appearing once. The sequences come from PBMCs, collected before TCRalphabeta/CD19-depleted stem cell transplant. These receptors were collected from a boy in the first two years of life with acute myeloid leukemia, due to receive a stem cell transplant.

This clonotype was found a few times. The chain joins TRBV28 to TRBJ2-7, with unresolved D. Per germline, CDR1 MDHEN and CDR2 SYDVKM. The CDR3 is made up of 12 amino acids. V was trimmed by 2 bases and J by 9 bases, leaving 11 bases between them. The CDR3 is CASSLRLLTQYF. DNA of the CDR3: TGTGCCAGCAGTTTAAGACTCCTTACGCAGTACTTC.

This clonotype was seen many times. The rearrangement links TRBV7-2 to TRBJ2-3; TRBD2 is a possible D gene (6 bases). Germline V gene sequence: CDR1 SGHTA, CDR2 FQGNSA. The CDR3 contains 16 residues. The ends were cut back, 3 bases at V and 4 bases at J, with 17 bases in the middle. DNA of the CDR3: TGTGCCAGCAGCTTTGCGGGACTCACGGGGCCAGATACGCAGTATTTT. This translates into CASSFAGLTGPDTQYF. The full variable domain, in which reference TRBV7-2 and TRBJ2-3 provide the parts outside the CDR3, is GAGVSQSPSNKVTEKGKDVELRCDPISGHTALYWYRQSLGQGLEFLIYFQGNSAPDKSGLPSDRFSAERTGGSVSTLTIQRTQQEDSAVYLCASSFAGLTGPDTQYFGPGTRLTVL.

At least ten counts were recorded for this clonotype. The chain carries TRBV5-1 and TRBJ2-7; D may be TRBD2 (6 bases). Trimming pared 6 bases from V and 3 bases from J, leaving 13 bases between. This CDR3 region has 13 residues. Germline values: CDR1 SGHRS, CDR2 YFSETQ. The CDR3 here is CASTSGVDYEQYF. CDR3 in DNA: TGCGCCAGCACCTCGGGGGTCGACTACGAGCAGTACTTC.

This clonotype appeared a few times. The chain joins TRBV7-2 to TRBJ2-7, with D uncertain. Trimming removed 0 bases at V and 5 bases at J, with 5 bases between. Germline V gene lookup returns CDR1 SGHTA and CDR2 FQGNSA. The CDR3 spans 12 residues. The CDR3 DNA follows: TGTGCCAGCAGCTTAGCGTTCCACGAGCAGTACTTC. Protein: CASSLAFHEQYF.

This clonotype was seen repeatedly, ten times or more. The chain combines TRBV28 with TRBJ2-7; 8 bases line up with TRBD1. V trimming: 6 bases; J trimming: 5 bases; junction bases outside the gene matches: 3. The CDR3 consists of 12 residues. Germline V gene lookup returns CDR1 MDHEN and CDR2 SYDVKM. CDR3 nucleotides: TGTGCCAGCAGCGGACAGGGCAACGAGCAGTACTTC. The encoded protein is CASSGQGNEQYF.

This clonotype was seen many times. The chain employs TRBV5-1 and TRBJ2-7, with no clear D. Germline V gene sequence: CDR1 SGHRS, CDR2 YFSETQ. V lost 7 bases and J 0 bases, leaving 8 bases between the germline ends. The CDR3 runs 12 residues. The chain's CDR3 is CASSDTSYEQYF. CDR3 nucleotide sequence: TGCGCCAGCTCCGACACCTCCTACGAGCAGTACTTC.

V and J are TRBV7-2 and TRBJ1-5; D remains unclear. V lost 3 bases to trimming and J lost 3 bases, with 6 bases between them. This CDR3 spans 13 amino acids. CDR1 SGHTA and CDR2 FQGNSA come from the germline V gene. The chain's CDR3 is CASSFRHNQPQHF. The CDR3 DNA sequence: TGTGCCAGCAGCTTCCGCCACAATCAGCCCCAGCATTTT. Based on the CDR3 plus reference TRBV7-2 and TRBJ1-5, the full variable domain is GAGVSQSPSNKVTEKGKDVELRCDPISGHTALYWYRQSLGQGLEFLIYFQGNSAPDKSGLPSDRFSAERTGGSVSTLTIQRTQQEDSAVYLCASSFRHNQPQHFGDGTRLSIL.

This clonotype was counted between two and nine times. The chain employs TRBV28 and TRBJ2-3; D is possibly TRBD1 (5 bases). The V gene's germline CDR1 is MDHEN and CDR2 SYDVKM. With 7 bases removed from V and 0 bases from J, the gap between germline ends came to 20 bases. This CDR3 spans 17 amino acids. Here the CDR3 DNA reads TGTGCCAGCACCCCACCTTGGGTAGGGGTGAGCACAGATACGCAGTATTTT. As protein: CASTPPWVGVSTDTQYF.

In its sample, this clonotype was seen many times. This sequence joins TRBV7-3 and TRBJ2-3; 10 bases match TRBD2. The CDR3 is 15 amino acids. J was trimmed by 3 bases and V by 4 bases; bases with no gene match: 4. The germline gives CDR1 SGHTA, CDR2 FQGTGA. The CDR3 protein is CASSSAGGPTDTQYF. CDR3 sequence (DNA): TGTGCCAGCAGCTCAGCGGGGGGGCCTACAGATACGCAGTATTTT.

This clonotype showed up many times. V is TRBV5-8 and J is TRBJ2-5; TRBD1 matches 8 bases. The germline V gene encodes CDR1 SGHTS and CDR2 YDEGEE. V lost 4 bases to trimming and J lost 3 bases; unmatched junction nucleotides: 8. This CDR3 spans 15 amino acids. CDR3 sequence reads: CASSRTWTGKETQYF. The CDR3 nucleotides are TGTGCCAGCAGCCGGACTTGGACAGGGAAAGAGACCCAGTACTTC.

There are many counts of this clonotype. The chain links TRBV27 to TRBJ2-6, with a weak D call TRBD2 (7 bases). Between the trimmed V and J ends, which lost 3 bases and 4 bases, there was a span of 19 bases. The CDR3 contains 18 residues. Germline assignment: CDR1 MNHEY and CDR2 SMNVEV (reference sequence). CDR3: CASSFGRRGAVGANVLTF. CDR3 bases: TGTGCCAGCAGTTTTGGGCGTCGGGGGGCGGTAGGGGCCAACGTCCTGACTTTC.

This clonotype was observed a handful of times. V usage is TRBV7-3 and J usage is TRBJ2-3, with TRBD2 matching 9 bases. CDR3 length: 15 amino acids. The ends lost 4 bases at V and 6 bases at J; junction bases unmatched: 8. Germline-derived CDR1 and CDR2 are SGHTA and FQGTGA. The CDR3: CASSSLGLATDTQYF. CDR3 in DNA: TGTGCCAGCAGCTCATTGGGACTAGCAACGGATACGCAGTATTTT. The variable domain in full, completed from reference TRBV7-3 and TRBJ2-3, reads GAGVSQTPSNKVTEKGKYVELRCDPISGHTALYWYRQSLGQGPEFLIYFQGTGAADDSGLPNDRFFAVRPEGSVSTLKIQRTERGDSAVYLCASSSLGLATDTQYFGPGTRLTVL.

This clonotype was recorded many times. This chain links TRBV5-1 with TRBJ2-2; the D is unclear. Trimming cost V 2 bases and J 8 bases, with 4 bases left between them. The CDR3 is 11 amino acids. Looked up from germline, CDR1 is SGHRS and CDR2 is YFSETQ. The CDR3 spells CASSFGGELFF. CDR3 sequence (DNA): TGCGCCAGCAGCTTCGGAGGGGAGCTGTTTTTT.

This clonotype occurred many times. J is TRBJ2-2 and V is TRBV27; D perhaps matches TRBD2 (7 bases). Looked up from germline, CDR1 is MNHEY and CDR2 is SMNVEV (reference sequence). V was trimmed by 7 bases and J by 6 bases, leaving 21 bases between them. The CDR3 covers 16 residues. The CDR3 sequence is CASMELAGGGAGELFF. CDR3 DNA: TGTGCCAGCATGGAATTGGCCGGAGGGGGGGCCGGGGAGCTGTTTTTT.

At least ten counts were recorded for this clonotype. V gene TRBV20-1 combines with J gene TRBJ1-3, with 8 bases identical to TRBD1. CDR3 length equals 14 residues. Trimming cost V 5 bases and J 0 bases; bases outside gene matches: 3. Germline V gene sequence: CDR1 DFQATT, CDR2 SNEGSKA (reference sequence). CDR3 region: CSAADRDSGNTIYF. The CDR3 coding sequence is TGCAGTGCTGCGGACAGGGACTCTGGAAACACCATATATTTT.

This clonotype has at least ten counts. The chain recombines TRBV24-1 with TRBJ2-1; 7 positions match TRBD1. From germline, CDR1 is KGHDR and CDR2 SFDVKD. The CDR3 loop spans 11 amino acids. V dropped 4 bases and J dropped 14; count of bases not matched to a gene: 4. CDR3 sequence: CATSDLGQEFF. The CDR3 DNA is TGTGCCACCAGTGACCTCGGACAGGAGTTCTTC.

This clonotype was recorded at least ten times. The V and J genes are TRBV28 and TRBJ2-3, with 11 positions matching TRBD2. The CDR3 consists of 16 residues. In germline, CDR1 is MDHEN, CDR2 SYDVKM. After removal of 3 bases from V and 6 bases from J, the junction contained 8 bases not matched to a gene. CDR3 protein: CASSFSRTSGRDTQYF. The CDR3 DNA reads TGTGCCAGCAGTTTTTCGCGGACTAGCGGGCGGGATACGCAGTATTTT.

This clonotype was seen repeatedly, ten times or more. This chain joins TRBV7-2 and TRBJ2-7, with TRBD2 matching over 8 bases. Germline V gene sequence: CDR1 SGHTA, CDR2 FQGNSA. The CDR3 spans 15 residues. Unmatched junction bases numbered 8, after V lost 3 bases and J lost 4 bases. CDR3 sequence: CASSLRGLGGYEQYF. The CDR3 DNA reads TGTGCCAGCAGCTTGAGGGGACTAGGGGGGTACGAGCAGTACTTC. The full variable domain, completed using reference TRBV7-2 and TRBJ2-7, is GAGVSQSPSNKVTEKGKDVELRCDPISGHTALYWYRQSLGQGLEFLIYFQGNSAPDKSGLPSDRFSAERTGGSVSTLTIQRTQQEDSAVYLCASSLRGLGGYEQYFGPGTRLTVT.

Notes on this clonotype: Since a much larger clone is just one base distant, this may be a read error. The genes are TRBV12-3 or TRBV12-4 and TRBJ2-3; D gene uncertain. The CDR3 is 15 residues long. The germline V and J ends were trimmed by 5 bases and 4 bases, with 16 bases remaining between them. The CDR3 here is CASSVSQDSADTQYF. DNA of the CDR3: TGTGCCAGCAGTGTATCCCAAGATTCCGCAGATACGCAGTATTTT.

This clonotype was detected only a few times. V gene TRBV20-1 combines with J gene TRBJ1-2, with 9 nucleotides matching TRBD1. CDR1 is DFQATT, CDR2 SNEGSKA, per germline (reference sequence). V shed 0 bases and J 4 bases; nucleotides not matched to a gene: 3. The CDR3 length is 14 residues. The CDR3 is CSARDRDRVYGYTF. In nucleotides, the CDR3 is TGCAGTGCTAGAGACCGGGACAGGGTCTATGGCTACACCTTC.

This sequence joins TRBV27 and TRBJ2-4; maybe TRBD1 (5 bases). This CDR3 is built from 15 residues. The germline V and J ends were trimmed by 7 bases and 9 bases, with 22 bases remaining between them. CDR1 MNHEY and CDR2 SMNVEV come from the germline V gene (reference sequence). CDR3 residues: CASKNALVGQAIQYF. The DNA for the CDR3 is TGTGCCAGCAAAAATGCCCTAGTGGGGCAAGCCATTCAGTACTTC.

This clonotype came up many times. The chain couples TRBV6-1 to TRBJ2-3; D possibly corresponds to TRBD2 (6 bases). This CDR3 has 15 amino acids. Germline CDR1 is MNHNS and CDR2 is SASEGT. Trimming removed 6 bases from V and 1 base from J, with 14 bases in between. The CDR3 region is CASSPPWGGTDTQYF. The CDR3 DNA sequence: TGTGCCAGCAGCCCCCCGTGGGGGGGCACAGATACGCAGTATTTT.

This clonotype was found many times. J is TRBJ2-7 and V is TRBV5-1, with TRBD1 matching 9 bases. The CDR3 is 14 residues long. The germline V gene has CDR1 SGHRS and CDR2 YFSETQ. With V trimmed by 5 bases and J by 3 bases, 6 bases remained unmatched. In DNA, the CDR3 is TGCGCCAGCAGGGGAACAGGGGGCCTCTACGAGCAGTACTTC. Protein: CASRGTGGLYEQYF.

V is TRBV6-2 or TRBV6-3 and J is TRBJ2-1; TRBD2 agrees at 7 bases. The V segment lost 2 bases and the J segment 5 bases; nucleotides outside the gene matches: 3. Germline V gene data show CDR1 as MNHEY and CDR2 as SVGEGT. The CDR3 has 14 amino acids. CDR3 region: CASSYRLADNEQFF. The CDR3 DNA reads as TGTGCCAGCAGTTACCGGCTAGCGGACAATGAGCAGTTCTTC.

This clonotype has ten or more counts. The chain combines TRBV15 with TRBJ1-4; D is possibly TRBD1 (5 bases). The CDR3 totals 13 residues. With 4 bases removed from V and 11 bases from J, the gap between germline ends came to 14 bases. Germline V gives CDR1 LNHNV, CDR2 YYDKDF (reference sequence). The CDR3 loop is CATSTGTAGKLFF. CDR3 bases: TGTGCCACCAGCACCGGGACGGCGGGGAAACTGTTTTTT.